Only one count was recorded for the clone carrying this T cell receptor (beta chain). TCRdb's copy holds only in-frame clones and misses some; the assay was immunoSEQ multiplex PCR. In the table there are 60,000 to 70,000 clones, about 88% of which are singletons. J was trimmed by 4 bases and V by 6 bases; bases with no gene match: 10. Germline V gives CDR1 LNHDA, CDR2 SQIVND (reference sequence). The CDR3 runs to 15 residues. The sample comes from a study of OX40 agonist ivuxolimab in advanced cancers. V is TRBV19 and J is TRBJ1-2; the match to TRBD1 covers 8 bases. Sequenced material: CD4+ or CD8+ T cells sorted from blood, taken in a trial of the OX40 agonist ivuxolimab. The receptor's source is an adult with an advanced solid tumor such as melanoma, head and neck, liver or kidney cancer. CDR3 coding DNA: TGTGCCAGTAGCTTTGACAGGGGAATTTCCTATGGCTACACCTTC. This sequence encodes CASSFDRGISYGYTF.